These 4 T cell receptor beta chains were all obtained from the same sample, sequenced in a study of early T cells in non-severe SARS-CoV-2 infection. MiXCR, run by TCRdb on the 5' RACE reads, gives a single entry per CDR3 protein. The table includes 70,000 or so distinct CDR3 sequences, under 13% detected once. The sample was whole blood. The receptors were sampled from an adult who was a healthcare worker with PCR-confirmed SARS-CoV-2 infection or an uninfected control (not recorded which).

This clonotype was seen repeatedly, ten times or more. The chain joins TRBV20-1 to TRBJ2-2; TRBD2 matches at 11 bases. The CDR3 totals 14 residues. Germline values: CDR1 DFQATT, CDR2 SNEGSKA (reference sequence). J gave up 4 bases and V 6 bases, and 4 bases lay outside the gene matches. The CDR3 reads CSARSGRGTGELFF. In DNA, the CDR3 is TGCAGTGCCCGTAGCGGGAGGGGCACCGGGGAGCTGTTTTTT.

The chain recombines TRBV5-1 with TRBJ1-1; tentatively, D is TRBD1 (5 bases). Germline CDR1 is SGHRS and CDR2 is YFSETQ. This CDR3 region has 13 residues. Trimming left V 4 bases short and J 4 bases short, with 11 bases between. CDR3 sequence reads: CASSGSRGTEAFF. CDR3 DNA sequence: TGCGCCAGCAGCGGATCAAGGGGCACTGAAGCTTTCTTT. The entire variable domain, with the rest obtained from reference TRBV5-1 and TRBJ1-1, is as follows: KAGVTQTPRYLIKTRGQQVTLSCSPISGHRSVSWYQQTPGQGLQFLFEYFSETQRNKGNFPGRFSGRQFSNSRSEMNVSTLELGDSALYLCASSGSRGTEAFFGQGTRLTVV.

The chain carries TRBV28 and TRBJ1-1; no clear D. This CDR3 comprises 12 residues. The germline V and J ends were trimmed by 5 bases and 3 bases, with 7 bases remaining between them. The V gene's germline CDR1 is MDHEN and CDR2 SYDVKM. CDR3 DNA sequence: TGTGCCAGCAGTGAACACCACACTGAAGCTTTCTTT. Protein sequence: CASSEHHTEAFF.

This clonotype was seen only a few times. The rearrangement uses TRBV5-4 and TRBJ2-7; possible D gene TRBD2, 5 bases. The CDR3 extends over 15 amino acids. Germline V gene data show CDR1 as SGHNT and CDR2 as YYREEE (reference sequence). Trimming took off 4 bases at V and 2 bases at J, with 16 bases between the two ends. The CDR3 DNA follows: TGTGCCAGCAGCCACCGAGCGGAGAGCGCCTACGAGCAGTACTTC. It encodes CASSHRAESAYEQYF.